This paragraph covers one T cell receptor beta chain sequence. The specificity of this receptor is unknown. No base-level quality is on record; no much larger clone is a single base apart. Measured from the cysteine to the phenylalanine, the CDR3 is 15 residues long. Only the CDR3 part of the read is kept: 45 bases, read in frame from the first base. Taken from the germline V gene, the CDR1 and CDR2 loops are SGHDN and FVKESK. Trimming takes 3 bases from V and 2 bases from J, and the germline ends sit 13 bases apart. The donors were healthy, HIV-negative adults who had no recently reported acute infections or vaccinations. Every donor was a Caucasian adult residing in Nashville, Tennessee, USA. Magnetic negative selection was used to enrich CD4+ T cells, after which naive cells were positively selected on CD45RA and the negative fraction became the memory subset. Blood was obtained by leukapheresis, after which PBMCs were separated by Ficoll-Histopaque density gradient centrifugation and cryopreserved in liquid nitrogen vapor phase. Analytical flow cytometry was used to check the purity and quantity of each magnetically sorted T cell population. Genomic DNA was isolated from each sorted fraction and quantified by UV absorbance on a Nanodrop 2000c.

TCR CDR3 regions were amplified from genomic DNA by multiplex PCR using the deep immunoSEQ assay. Extracted genomic DNA from each cell subset was distributed evenly across all wells of several immunoSEQ 96-well plates, and each plate was treated as a replicate. For sorted subsets, approximately 210 ng genomic DNA, equal to about 30,000 T cell genomes, was loaded into each replicate PCR. Purified libraries were measured with a Qubit 3.0 fluorometer, size-checked on a Bioanalyzer 2100, and measured again with the KAPA Library Quantification kit. Each immunoSEQ 96-well plate was sequenced on its own single-read 150-cycle Illumina NextSeq 550 flow cell. As for the authors' bioinformatics: Because the immunoSEQ output held only junctional sequences and lacked quality scores, the filtering could not match the filtering applied to full-length reads. To assign V/J genes and CDR3, sequences were annotated using PyIR, a Python wrapper for IgBLAST v1.9, with IMGT germline references. Any read was removed if the V/J assignment was weak (E-value above 1e-6), the CDR3 was missing, or the read contained stop codons, out-of-frame junctions, or ambiguous translated residues. A V3J clonotype was defined by an identical inferred V gene, J gene, and CDR3 amino acid sequence. Percentage overlap between repertoires was calculated by dividing the number of shared unique clonotypes by the size of the smaller repertoire. Richness of each repertoire was evaluated using RTK rarefaction, the Chao1 estimator, and Recon v2.1 estimates of unobserved clonotypes. Generation probabilities for all TCRbeta clonotypes obtained by the gDNA method from a handful of donors were computed using OLGA. The source is immuneACCESS, and TCRdb retained only in-frame sequences with V and J called. Part of the clones is not carried over; for the studies checked, unresolved V genes explain less than half of this, and the remainder is unexplained. That table gives V, J and clone size, and the DNA gave D and trimming. Counted in this sample were almost 750,000 clones; roughly two thirds of them appeared once. The ten largest account for under 2% of the sample.

The data were taken from a study of shared clonotypes between healthy human individuals (dated by TCRdb to 2018 to 2020). Concerning the study at large: The cohort comprised two women and a few men aged 18 to 49 years. For each donor, three plates each were used for CD4 naive and CD4 memory, two plates were used for CD8 naive, and one plate was used for CD8 memory. To estimate repertoire size and how much clonotypes are shared between individuals, the study performed deep sequencing of blood TCR repertoires from a handful of healthy adults. Different laboratories and diverse techniques were used to prepare libraries and sequence TCR repertoires, to increase sequencing depth and limit assay-specific biases. Between about 0.94 and 8.9 billion PBMCs per donor were obtained by leukapheresis.

Study-wide findings and limitations: Higher generation probabilities were observed for clonotypes shared by all four sorted-subset donors than for non-shared clonotypes. Incomplete sequencing was indicated by rarefaction of sorted-subset datasets, despite the large sequencing depth. Based on pairwise subsampling, the degree of clonotype sharing among donors was expected to be affected by sequencing depth. The small number of donors limited the genetic and exposure-history diversity represented. Around 5% of naive CD4, roughly 3.6% of naive CD8, around 2.3% of memory CD4, and about 0.4% of memory CD8 clonotypes were shared across a few donors. Sampling was restricted to blood, and TCR repertoires in tissue are likely to differ from TCR repertoires in blood. Larger estimated clonotype richness was generally found for naive subsets than for memory subsets.

Here the chain combines TRBV14 and TRBJ1-1, with a weak D call of TRBD1 (5 bases match). The receptor was derived from a woman in her 30s in good health. Sequenced input: memory CD4+ T cells sorted from blood. Read against the paper, the sample's cell subset or site label means: CD45RA-negative fraction. The DNA sequence is as follows: TGTGCCAGCAGCCAGGGACCGAGACCTAACACTGAAGCTTTCTTT. Its translation reads: CASSQGPRPNTEAFF.